This is a list of T cell receptor beta chains from one sample in a study of blood T cell repertoires in COVID-19. The method was immunoSEQ multiplex PCR; TCRdb's version includes in-frame clones alone and lacks a portion of them. The data show more than 350,000 clones, more than 80% seen once. Sequences were obtained from peripheral blood. Every receptor here comes from a woman in her twenties or thirties with COVID-19, enrolled during active disease. Each CDR3 is given without its conserved first and last residue.

v_call: TRBV6-2/TRBV6-3; cdr3_aa: ASSYGNSYEQY
v_call: TRBV5-1; cdr3_aa: ASSGTEGNTIY
v_call: TRBV11-2; cdr3_aa: ASSLVRTGGVNTEAF
v_call: TRBV27; cdr3_aa: ASSYSGTKTYEQY
v_call: TRBV28; cdr3_aa: ASSKENRGVSNQPQH
v_call: TRBV6-5; cdr3_aa: ASSYYKTSNYGYT
v_call: TRBV11-3; cdr3_aa: ASSQLYRDGANYGYT
v_call: TRBV11-3; cdr3_aa: ASSPWTSGRNEQF
v_call: TRBV24-1; cdr3_aa: ATSDSRGDMNTEAF
v_call: TRBV18; cdr3_aa: ASSKTNDPYNEQF
v_call: TRBV1; cdr3_aa: TRTSGGLYNEQF
v_call: TRBV6-6; cdr3_aa: ASRARAYNEQF
v_call: TRBV9; cdr3_aa: ASSPRRRDQPLH
v_call: TRBV28; cdr3_aa: ASKDRVEAF
v_call: TRBV5-1; cdr3_aa: ASSLGGAGVGEQF
v_call: TRBV7-2; cdr3_aa: ASSSGQLAF
v_call: TRBV28; cdr3_aa: ASSSGVPYEQY
v_call: TRBV5-6; cdr3_aa: ASSPGASYNEQF
v_call: TRBV5-4; cdr3_aa: ASSRQLLNNEQF
v_call: TRBV4-3; cdr3_aa: ASSRGTGNGYT
v_call: TRBV4-3; cdr3_aa: ASSQEGGWADTQY
v_call: TRBV7-9; cdr3_aa: ATGGVYGYT